This T cell receptor (beta chain) was profiled in a study of blood T cells in healthy people across ages. This CDR3 is built from 16 residues. The junction had 5 bases not matched to a gene; V was cut back by 2 bases and J by 2 bases. Combining a sample-barcoded 5' primer with a J-beta primer mix, a second PCR ran for 7 to 11 cycles. Each CDR3 protein is one row after TCRdb ran MiXCR on the 5' RACE reads. The sample consists of about 760,000 distinct CDR3 sequences, around a quarter of them appearing once. These data were also reused for a study on T cells of mothers and their children.

The source of this sequence is a boy aged 5-17 years in good health. The sequencing input was blood. The chain has TRBV12-3 or TRBV12-4 and TRBJ2-7, with 11 bases matching TRBD2. The chain's CDR3 is CASSLSAGLAAYEQYF. Here the CDR3 DNA reads TGTGCCAGCAGTTTATCCGCGGGACTAGCGGCCTACGAGCAGTACTTC.